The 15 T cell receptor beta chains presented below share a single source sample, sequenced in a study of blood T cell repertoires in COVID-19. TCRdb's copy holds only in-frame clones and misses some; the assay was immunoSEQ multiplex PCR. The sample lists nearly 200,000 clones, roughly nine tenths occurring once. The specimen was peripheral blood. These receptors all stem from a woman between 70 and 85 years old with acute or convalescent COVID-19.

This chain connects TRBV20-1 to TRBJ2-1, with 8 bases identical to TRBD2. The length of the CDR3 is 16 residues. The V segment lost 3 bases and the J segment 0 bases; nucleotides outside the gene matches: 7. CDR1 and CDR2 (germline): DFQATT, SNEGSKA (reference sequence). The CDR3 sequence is CSASRRGASSYNEQFF. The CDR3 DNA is TGCAGTGCTAGTAGGCGGGGGGCAAGCTCCTACAATGAGCAGTTCTTC.

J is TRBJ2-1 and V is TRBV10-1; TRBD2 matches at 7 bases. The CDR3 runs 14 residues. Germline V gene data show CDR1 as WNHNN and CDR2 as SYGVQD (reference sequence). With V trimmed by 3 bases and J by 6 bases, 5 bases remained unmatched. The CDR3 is CASSESTSTNEQFF. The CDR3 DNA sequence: TGCGCCAGCAGTGAATCGACTAGCACCAATGAGCAGTTCTTC.

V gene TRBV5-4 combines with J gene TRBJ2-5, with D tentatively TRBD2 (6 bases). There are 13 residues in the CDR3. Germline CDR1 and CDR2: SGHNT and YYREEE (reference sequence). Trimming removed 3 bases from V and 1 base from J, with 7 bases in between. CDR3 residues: CASSSGLQETQYF. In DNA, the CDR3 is TGTGCCAGCAGCTCGGGACTCCAAGAGACCCAGTACTTC.

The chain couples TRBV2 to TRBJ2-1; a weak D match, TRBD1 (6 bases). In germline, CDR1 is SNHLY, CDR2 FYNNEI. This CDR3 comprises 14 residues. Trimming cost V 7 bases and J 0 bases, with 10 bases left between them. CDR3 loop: CASKGDTSYNEQFF. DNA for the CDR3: TGTGCCAGCAAGGGGGACACCTCCTACAATGAGCAGTTCTTC.

CDR3 sequence (DNA): TGTGCCAGCAGCTTAGACAGCTTCAATGAAAAACTGTTTTTT. Translating gives CASSLDSFNEKLFF. The chain carries TRBV7-2 and TRBJ1-4, with D unresolved. The CDR3 runs 14 residues. The germline V gene has CDR1 SGHTA and CDR2 FQGNSA. The V end was cut by 1 base, the J end by 5 bases, with 8 bases between.

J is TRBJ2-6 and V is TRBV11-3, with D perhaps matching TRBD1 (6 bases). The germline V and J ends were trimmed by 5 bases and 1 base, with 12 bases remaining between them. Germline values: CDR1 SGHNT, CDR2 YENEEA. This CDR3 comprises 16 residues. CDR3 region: CASSRTGQSGANVLTF. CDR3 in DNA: TGTGCCAGCAGCCGTACGGGACAATCTGGGGCCAACGTCCTGACTTTC.

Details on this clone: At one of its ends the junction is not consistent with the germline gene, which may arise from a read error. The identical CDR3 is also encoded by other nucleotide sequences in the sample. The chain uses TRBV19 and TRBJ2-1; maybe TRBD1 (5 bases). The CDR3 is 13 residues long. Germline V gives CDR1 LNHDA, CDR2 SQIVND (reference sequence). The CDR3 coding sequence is TGTGCCAGCAGTATATTAAGGGGCAATGAGCAGTTCTTC. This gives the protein CASSILRGNEQFF.

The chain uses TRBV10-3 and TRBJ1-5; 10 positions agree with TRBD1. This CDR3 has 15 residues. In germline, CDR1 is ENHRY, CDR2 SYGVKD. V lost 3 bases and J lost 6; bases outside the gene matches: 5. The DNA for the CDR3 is TGTGCCATCAGTGATCGGGACAGGGGCGCTCAGCCCCAGCATTTT. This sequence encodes CAISDRDRGAQPQHF.

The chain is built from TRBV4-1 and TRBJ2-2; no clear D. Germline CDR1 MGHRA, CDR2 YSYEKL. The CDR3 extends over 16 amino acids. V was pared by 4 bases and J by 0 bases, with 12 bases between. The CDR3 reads CASSPTPSTNTGELFF. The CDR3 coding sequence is TGCGCCAGCAGCCCTACCCCATCTACGAACACCGGGGAGCTGTTTTTT.

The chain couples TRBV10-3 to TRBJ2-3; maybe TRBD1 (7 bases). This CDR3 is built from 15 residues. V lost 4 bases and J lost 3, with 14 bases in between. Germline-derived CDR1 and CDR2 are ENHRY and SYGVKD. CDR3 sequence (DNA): TGTGCCATCAGTGCCCCAGGGGGACTGACAGATACGCAGTATTTT. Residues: CAISAPGGLTDTQYF.

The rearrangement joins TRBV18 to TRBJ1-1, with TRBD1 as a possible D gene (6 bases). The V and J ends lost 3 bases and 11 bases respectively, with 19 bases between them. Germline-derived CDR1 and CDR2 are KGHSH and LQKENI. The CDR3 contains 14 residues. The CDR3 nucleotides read TGTGCCAGCTCACCCCCTAGCCTACAGGGCTCGGCTTTCTTT. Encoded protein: CASSPPSLQGSAFF.

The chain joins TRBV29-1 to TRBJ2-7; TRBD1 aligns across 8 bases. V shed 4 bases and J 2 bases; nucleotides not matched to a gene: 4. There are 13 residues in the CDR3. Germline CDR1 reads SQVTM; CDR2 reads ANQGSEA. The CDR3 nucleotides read TGCAGCGTTGTGACAGGGGATCCCTACGAGCAGTACTTC. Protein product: CSVVTGDPYEQYF.

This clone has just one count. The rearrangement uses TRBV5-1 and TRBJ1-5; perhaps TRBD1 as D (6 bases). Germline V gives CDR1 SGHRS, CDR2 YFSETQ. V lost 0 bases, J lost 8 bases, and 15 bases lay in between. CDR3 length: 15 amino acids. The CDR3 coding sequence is TGCGCCAGCAGCTTGGATGGGACACCGAAGGAGCCCCAGCATTTT. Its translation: CASSLDGTPKEPQHF.

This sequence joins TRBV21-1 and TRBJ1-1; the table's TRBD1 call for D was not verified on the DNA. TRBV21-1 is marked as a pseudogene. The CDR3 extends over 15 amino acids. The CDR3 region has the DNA TGTGCCAGCAGCTACCAGGGCCAGTCCGGCACTGAAGCTTTCTTT. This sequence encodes CASSYQGQSGTEAFF.

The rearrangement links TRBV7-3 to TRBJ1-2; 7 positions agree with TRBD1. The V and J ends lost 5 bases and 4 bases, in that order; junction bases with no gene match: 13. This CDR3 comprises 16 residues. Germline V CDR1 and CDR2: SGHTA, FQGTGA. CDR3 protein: CASSPQDAGQTYGYTF. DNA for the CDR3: TGTGCCAGCAGCCCCCAGGACGCGGGACAGACCTATGGCTACACCTTC. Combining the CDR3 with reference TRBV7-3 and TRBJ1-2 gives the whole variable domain GAGVSQTPSNKVTEKGKYVELRCDPISGHTALYWYRQSLGQGPEFLIYFQGTGAADDSGLPNDRFFAVRPEGSVSTLKIQRTERGDSAVYLCASSPQDAGQTYGYTFGSGTRLTVV.